This T cell receptor beta chain was identified in a study of blood T cell repertoires in COVID-19. As for the study in general: The study drew acute and convalescent COVID-19 samples from the United States, Italy and Spain. PBMCs, B-cell-depleted T cells, or T cells provided the cDNA or gDNA that made up the material.

How the authors handled the data: Estimated nucleated cell counts came from reference gene primer amplification. Assay used: immunoSEQ multiplex PCR; TCRdb lists only in-frame clones, some missing. The D gene and trimming were derived from the DNA, and the V and J assignments and clone size from that table. The repertoire holds some 320,000 clones, around 87% seen once, with approximately 8% in the top ten. V was trimmed by 1 base and J by 1 base, leaving 10 bases between them. CDR3 length: 15 amino acids. CDR1 SGHRS and CDR2 YFSETQ come from the germline V gene. The TCR sequence derives from a woman aged 45-65 years who had recovered from COVID-19. This chain uses TRBV5-1 with TRBJ2-3; a possible D gene is TRBD2 (6 bases). The sample consisted of peripheral blood. CDR3 bases: TGCGCCAGCAGCTTGTTGGGCGGGGGCACAGATACGCAGTATTTT. This sequence encodes CASSLLGGGTDTQYF. The whole variable domain, filled in from reference TRBV5-1 and TRBJ2-3, reads KAGVTQTPRYLIKTRGQQVTLSCSPISGHRSVSWYQQTPGQGLQFLFEYFSETQRNKGNFPGRFSGRQFSNSRSEMNVSTLELGDSALYLCASSLLGGGTDTQYFGPGTRLTVL.